This TCR beta chain was retrieved from a study of blood T cell repertoires in COVID-19. Study at large: There were acute and convalescent COVID-19 samples, and they came from the United States, Italy and Spain. T cells, B-cell-depleted T cells, or PBMCs supplied cDNA or gDNA.

In the original workflow: It was from reference gene primer amplification that nucleated cell counts were estimated. TCRdb's table, derived via immunoSEQ multiplex PCR, lists solely in-frame clones and lacks some. The V and J calls and clone size were taken over from that table, and D and trimming were inferred from the DNA. The sample gives approximately 220,000 clones, 65% to 90% of which show up once; roughly 4.9% is in the top ten. CDR1 is SGHDT and CDR2 is YYEEEE in the germline V gene. CDR3 length equals 17 residues. V lost 0 bases and J lost 0; bases outside the gene matches: 8. The chain recombines TRBV5-6 with TRBJ1-1; the match to TRBD1 covers 7 bases. The receptor's source is a woman in her 30s who had been exposed to COVID-19. The sequencing sample was made of PBMCs or T cells enriched from blood (not recorded which). In DNA form, the CDR3 reads TGTGCCAGCAGCTTGGGGGGACAGAGATACATGAACACTGAAGCTTTCTTT. Translated: CASSLGGQRYMNTEAFF.